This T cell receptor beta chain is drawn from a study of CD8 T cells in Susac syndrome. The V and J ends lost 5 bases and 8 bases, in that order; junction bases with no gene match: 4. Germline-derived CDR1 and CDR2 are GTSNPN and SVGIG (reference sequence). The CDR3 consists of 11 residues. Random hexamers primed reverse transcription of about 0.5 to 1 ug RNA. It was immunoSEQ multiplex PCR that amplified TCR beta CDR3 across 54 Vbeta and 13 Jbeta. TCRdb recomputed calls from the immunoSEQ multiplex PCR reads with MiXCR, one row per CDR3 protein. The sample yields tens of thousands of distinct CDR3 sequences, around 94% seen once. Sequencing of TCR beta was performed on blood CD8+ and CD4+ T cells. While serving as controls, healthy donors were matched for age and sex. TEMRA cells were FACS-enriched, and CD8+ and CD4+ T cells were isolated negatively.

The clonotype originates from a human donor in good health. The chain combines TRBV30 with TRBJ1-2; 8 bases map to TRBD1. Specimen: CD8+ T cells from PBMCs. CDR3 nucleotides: TGTGCCTGGGGACAGGGTGACGGCTACACCTTC. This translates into CAWGQGDGYTF.